The present TCR beta chain was sequenced within a study of T cell repertoires in cytomegalovirus infection. Whole-study context: Public TCR beta signatures provided an indication of both CMV infection and a matching HLA type. Study-level results: It was HLA-C-restricted CMV-specific TCR beta clonotypes that dominated the response ex vivo. Of the TCR beta families, the public ones yielded a cumulative frequency that identified carriers of CMV plus the relevant HLA.

From the reads, TCRdb called clonotypes with MiXCR, one entry per CDR3 protein. The sample holds 400,000 or so distinct CDR3 sequences; under 40% are singletons and the top ten take approximately 13%. V was shortened by 0 bases and J by 9 bases, with 12 bases between the two germline ends. Germline loops: CDR1 SGHDN, CDR2 FVKESK. The CDR3 has 14 residues. Details on this clonotype: Its target is not known.

V is TRBV14 and J is TRBJ1-5; D is perhaps TRBD1 (5 bases). This receptor was identified in a human donor in good health (CMV status not recorded). Some clones in this sample may be carry-over from other donors' samples. Sequences were obtained from PBMCs. CDR3 in amino acids: CASSQESNQGPQHF. CDR3 in DNA: TGTGCCAGCAGCCAAGAATCGAATCAGGGGCCCCAGCATTTT.